The present TCR beta chain was sequenced within a study of blood T cell repertoires in COVID-19. Study-wide background: Researchers got acute and convalescent COVID-19 samples from the United States, Italy and Spain. PBMCs, B-cell-depleted T cells, or T cells provided the cDNA or gDNA that made up the material.

Per the authors' pipeline: Researchers report that nucleated cell counts were estimated from reference gene primer amplification. Measured with immunoSEQ multiplex PCR; TCRdb has only the in-frame clones, and not every one. From that table come the V and J calls and clone size; the DNA was used to work out D and trimming. The sample lists tens of thousands of clones, roughly four fifths occurring once. This clone has just one count. The length of the CDR3 is 15 residues. Sequencing input: peripheral blood. The V and J genes are TRBV21-1 and TRBJ1-2; the table's D call of TRBD1 was not tested on the DNA. TRBV21-1 is tagged as a pseudogene. The source of this sequence is a woman in her sixties with acute or convalescent COVID-19. CDR3 nucleotides: TGTGCCAGCAGCAAAGGGACACGAGCTAACTATGGCTACACCTTC. This encodes CASSKGTRANYGYTF.